This record looks at one TCR beta chain sequence and its context. Its antigen is unknown. The CDR3 consists of 17 residues. The germline V gene has CDR1 MDHEN and CDR2 SYDVKM. V was clipped by 6 bases and J by 5 bases; unmatched bases: 12. This specimen belongs to a study of T cell responses to AZD1222 COVID-19 vaccine. General study results and limits: CD4 TCRs associated with vaccination spanned spike, dominating at 160-218 and 743-854. Repertoires were obtained solely post-peak T cell response.

Pooled samples include second doses given at about 4 or 12 weeks. Measured with immunoSEQ multiplex PCR; TCRdb has only the in-frame clones, and not every one. Of 180,000 or so clones in the sample, about 92% were seen once. This receptor was obtained from an adult who received the AZD1222 COVID-19 vaccine. Sample: peripheral blood, taken 28 days after the second AZD1222 dose. The rearrangement joins TRBV28 to TRBJ1-6, with 8 bases fitting TRBD1. The CDR3 protein is CASRPDRGGYNNSPLHF. The CDR3 DNA sequence: TGTGCCAGCAGGCCTGACAGGGGAGGATATAATAATTCACCCCTCCACTTT.